The sequence of this TCR beta chain was determined in a study of cytomegalovirus exposure and HLA in healthy donors (dated by TCRdb to about 2017). A note on the overall study: According to an earlier analysis of several hundred of the donors, about 179 million T cells yielded roughly 110 million unique TCR beta sequences and 250 to 350 Gb of sequence data. A later analysis re-examined previously published TCR beta repertoires from around 670 donors and added high-resolution HLA genotyping to investigate patterns of TCR occurrence. Because of strong linkage in the cohort, a few DR-DQ haplotypes were treated as single units for association and clustering. Along with the approximately 700-subject first cohort, a separate validation cohort of over a hundred different subjects was used. All discovery cohort repertoires had been generated using a single sequencing platform. Of the roughly 410 genotyped donors, less than 90% were placed in the genetic ancestry cluster associated with self-reported Caucasian donors. Using immunosequencing, the study profiled T cell repertoires from 500 to 800 subjects and related those repertoires to cytomegalovirus serostatus. Typing coverage differed by locus: A, B, C, DRB1 and DQB1 were typed in roughly 620-630 donors, DQA1 in about 500, DPA1 in approximately 600, and DPB1 in just under 490. An early release covering 550 to 700 HLA-typed donors comprised about 300 gigabases of sequencing data and tens of millions of unique TCR sequences. Donor age, sex, ethnicity and CMV serostatus were compiled alongside the repertoire data. On average, roughly 200,000 unique TCR beta nucleotide sequences were sequenced per donor among roughly 430 genotyped donors of the cohort, with about 17% of those sequences being non-productive. HLA typing included class I and class II loci at four-digit resolution. The study was designed to test whether signatures of past pathogen exposure could be identified by cataloging public T cell receptors. To predict cytomegalovirus infection status, the study brought together high-throughput TCR immunosequencing, statistical association of individual TCRs with disease status, and machine learning. A later genetic analysis used genome-wide SNP genotypes for 398 of the 666 donors, treating that subset as a discovery cohort. To decide whether each TCR beta V gene segment behaved as functional or pseudogenic, an earlier analysis of some 600 of the donors relied on high-throughput TCR beta sequencing. The later analysis used no new phenotypic data to find candidate immune exposures, relying instead on TCR beta sequences and their occurrence across donors. Study-level results and caveats: A cluster of highly shared sequence variants was judged likely to represent a technical artifact of the sequencing pipeline. According to a later analysis, parvovirus B19, influenza, CMV and Epstein-Barr virus appeared linked to several top co-occurrence clusters. An earlier analysis of roughly 570 of the donors showed that most TCR beta V segments appeared in productive rearrangements either about 90% or about 30% of the time, which broadly matched IMGT annotations. Only TCR beta chains were sequenced in this cohort, and the absence of alpha or paired-chain data limited detectable features. A later analysis found that most CMV-associated TCR beta chains appeared HLA-restricted, with HLA associations seemingly driven largely by CMV exposure. The study listed 150 to 200 TCR beta chains as associated with cytomegalovirus. Specific HLA alleles were associated with 15,000 to 20,000 TCR beta sequences at a false discovery rate of 0.05 in a later analysis. For the cohort, immune exposure information was limited to CMV serostatus. Compared with equally common non-associated chains, HLA-associated TCR beta chains in a later analysis were more clonally expanded and had lower generation probabilities. Three of the identified cytomegalovirus-associated TCR beta chains were confirmed in vitro to be specific for cytomegalovirus antigens. Some IMGT-functional V segments, including TRBV6-2 and TRBV6-3, could not be told apart with the 87-base-pair reads, so those segments were excluded. A further reported finding was that TCR beta sequences accurately predicted the HLA-A and HLA-B alleles for most subjects in the first cohort. Because HLA typing was missing for some donors at each locus, association tests included only the typed subset. Compared with the roughly 670-donor mean, donors in an Asian-associated ancestry cluster had fewer N-insertions in productive TCRs, according to a later genetic analysis. Presence/absence analyses assumed roughly uniform sequencing depth across donors, an assumption that may not hold. The earlier analysis of nearly 600 of the donors excluded around 17 rarely observed V segments, including chromosome 9 orphons, because counts were too low. In both the original and validation cohorts, the classifier was reported to diagnose cytomegalovirus status with high specificity and sensitivity. Linkage disequilibrium might explain the correlated functional status among segregating V segments, but an unknown experimental factor could not be ruled out. While some public TCRs were present in many individuals, most TCR sequences turned up only very rarely across donors. It was suggested by the authors that the approach could potentially be generalized to other disease states and immunological phenotypes. When HLA alleles, especially DR and DQ, strongly co-occurred, attributing TCR associations to individual alleles was difficult. A later genetic analysis associated a missense DCLRE1C variant with V-gene and J-gene trimming of TCR beta chains, and an independent cohort replicated the association. According to a later analysis, TCR association rates differed among HLA loci, with DRB1 alleles showing the most associated TCRs and HLA-C alleles showing the fewest.

This clone has only a few counts. Its antigen is still unknown. The sample holds no much larger clone one base away, and base qualities are not on file. In total, just over 650 healthy bone marrow donors made up the cohort. At the time of sampling, every cohort member was nominally healthy, though immune exposures that went unrecorded were likely present. The donor was CMV seronegative and belonged to the group of 380 or so seronegative cohort members. Each donor provided a peripheral blood sample, and peripheral blood mononuclear cells were used for TCR beta sequencing. Genomic DNA extraction from the blood cell samples was performed with the Qiagen DNeasy Blood Extraction Kit. As encoded in the germline V gene, CDR1 is SQVTM while CDR2 is ANQGSEA. Trimming at the junction amounts to 0 bases on V and 0 bases on J, and the germline ends lie 12 bases apart. The CDR3 covers 15 residues, taking in both the cysteine and the phenylalanine. The retained sequence is limited to the CDR3, 45 bases, with the frame set at the first base.

Library construction relied on the immunoSEQ multiplex PCR assay. A mixture of 60 forward primers for TCR Vbeta segments and 13 reverse primers for TCR Jbeta segments was used in the multiplex PCR. The CDR3 region of rearranged TCR beta genes was amplified from genomic DNA with a multiplex PCR assay. The Illumina HiSeq System was used to sequence the amplified TCR beta libraries as 87-base-pair reads. On the study's bioinformatics: A later analysis tallied tens of millions of unique TCR beta chains across the approximately 670 repertoires, and roughly 11 million of those chains were shared by two or more donors. To remove PCR and sequencing errors, raw reads were error-corrected and collapsed into unique sequences using a nearest-neighbor algorithm that merged closely related sequences. CDR3 sequences were aligned to IMGT reference sequences to assign V, D and J gene segments. For a sequence to be retained, a match of at least six nucleotides to both a V gene segment and a J gene segment was required. A rearrangement was called productive if the CDR3 had no stop codons and remained in frame with V and J, and every other rearrangement was called non-productive. Following IMGT convention, CDR3 was defined as the stretch from the second conserved V-encoded cysteine to the conserved J-encoded phenylalanine. The earlier analysis of about 610 of the donors excluded any sequence lacking an unambiguous match to a single V gene segment. In an earlier analysis of about 590 of the donors, a V segment was called functional when productive rearrangements were above 56.7%, and segregating when the standard deviation between donors exceeded 5%. A statistical classification framework was built for diagnosing cytomegalovirus status from the catalog of TCR beta chain sequences. In a later analysis, V and J genes were assigned by comparing TCR nucleotide sequences against IMGT/GENE-DB human TR gene sequences. The TCRdist pipeline was used in a later analysis to assign CDR3 sequences and most-parsimonious VDJ recombination scenarios. In a later analysis, every TCR beta chain was defined by the combination of its CDR3 amino acid sequence and its V-gene family, and reads without a unique V-gene family were dropped. A later analysis removed several hundred highly shared, low-generation-probability nucleotide sequences to deal with suspected cross-contamination and a sequencing artifact. In a later analysis, a clonal expansion index was calculated for each public chain from normalized within-repertoire ranks of inferred template counts. In a later analysis, generation probabilities were computed with a VDJ recombination model fitted to out-of-frame rearrangements, and the resulting probabilities were checked against IGoR. A later analysis scored TCR-TCR, TCR-HLA and TCR-CMV co-occurrence with hypergeometric tests, applying a repertoire-size bias correction to TCR pairs. In a later analysis, false discovery rates were estimated by permuting HLA or CMV assignments 20 times. In a later analysis, co-occurring TCRs were grouped using DBSCAN, and TCRdist sequence similarity was added for clustering within HLA-allele-positive subsets. Repertoires with fewer than 30,000 or more than 120,000 public chains were left out of co-occurrence clustering, as were roughly five repertoires with anomalous nucleotide sharing. TCRdb obtained this table from immuneACCESS and retained in-frame rearrangements with V and J assigned. These tables miss some clones; where compared with another copy, unresolved V genes account for less than half of the shortfall, and the remainder is unexplained. V, J and clone size are those of that table, while D and trimming were read from the DNA. The table for this sample lists about 110,000 clones; over 60% of them were counted only once. Approximately 1.2% of the sample is taken by the ten largest.

Specimen: PBMCs. The receptor was isolated from a woman in her twenties or thirties in good health and CMV-seronegative. Here the chain combines TRBV29-1 and TRBJ2-7; possibly the D gene is TRBD2, per 5 matching bases. This receptor carries the CDR3 CSVEDPTGTSYEQYF. In nucleotide form, the sequence is TGCAGCGTTGAAGATCCCACGGGAACCTCCTACGAGCAGTACTTC.